The 24 T cell receptor beta chains below were found in one sample sequenced in a study of long-term antiretroviral therapy in people with HIV. Sequencing relied on immunoSEQ assay v3.0, run at survey level. Sequenced by immunoSEQ multiplex PCR; TCRdb stores in-frame clones only, minus some. Of 20,000 to 25,000 clones listed, 81% are singletons. The specimen was unsorted PBMCs, collected 0.1 years before starting antiretroviral therapy. These receptors came from a man aged 35-49 years with HIV.

CDR3 in DNA: TGTGCCACCAGGAATCCGGCAGCCACTGGAAACACCATATATTTT. This translates into CATRNPAATGNTIYF. The chain combines TRBV7-3 with TRBJ1-3, with D uncertain. Looked up from germline, CDR1 is SGHTA and CDR2 is FQGTGA. The CDR3 sequence is 15 residues long. Trimming removed 10 bases from V and 2 bases from J, with 18 bases in between.

This sequence joins TRBV4-3 and TRBJ2-5, with TRBD2 as a possible D gene (6 bases). The germline V gene has CDR1 LGHNA and CDR2 YSLEER. CDR3 length: 18 residues. V was cut by 1 base and J by 6 bases, with 24 bases left in between. The CDR3 sequence is CASSQVSIIWGGRQTQYF. CDR3 in DNA: TGCGCCAGCAGCCAAGTCTCCATCATTTGGGGAGGTAGACAGACCCAGTACTTC.

This chain joins TRBV18 and TRBJ2-1; a weak D match, TRBD2 (6 bases). Trimming took 0 bases from V and 0 from J, leaving 9 bases between them. CDR3 length: 16 residues. Per germline, CDR1 KGHSH and CDR2 LQKENI. In nucleotides, the CDR3 is TGTGCCAGCTCACCACCGTCCGGGGGCTCCTACAATGAGCAGTTCTTC. This codes for CASSPPSGGSYNEQFF. Using reference TRBV18 and TRBJ2-1 for the parts outside the CDR3, the full variable domain is NAGVMQNPRHLVRRRGQEARLRCSPMKGHSHVYWYRQLPEEGLKFMVYLQKENIIDESGMPKERFSAEFPKEGPSILRIQQVVRGDSAAYFCASSPPSGGSYNEQFFGPGTRLTVL.

The chain uses TRBV6-5 and TRBJ1-2, with TRBD1 identical over 7 bases. CDR1 is MNHEY and CDR2 is SVGAGI in the germline V gene. This CDR3 contains 12 residues. The V and J ends lost 8 bases and 6 bases, in that order; junction bases with no gene match: 6. The CDR3 bases are TGTGCCAGCTTAGCTAGGGGGCATGGCTACACCTTC. As protein: CASLARGHGYTF.

This clone was seen only a few times. V and J are TRBV12-1 and TRBJ2-7. TRBV12-1 is described as a pseudogene. The CDR3 consists of 12 residues. The CDR3 reads CASSSQRREQYF. DNA of the CDR3: TGTGCCAGCAGCTCACAGCGCCGCGAGCAGTACTTC.

V usage is TRBV7-2 and J usage is TRBJ2-5, with 7 positions matching TRBD1. CDR1 is SGHTA, CDR2 FQGNSA, per germline. The CDR3 consists of 15 residues. J lost 3 bases, V lost 6 bases, and 10 bases had no gene match. The CDR3 region is CASSPWGQPKETQYF. CDR3 nucleotide sequence: TGTGCCAGCAGTCCATGGGGACAGCCCAAAGAGACCCAGTACTTC.

This sequence joins TRBV28 and TRBJ2-7; D gene unclear. The CDR3 is made up of 14 amino acids. With 1 base removed from V and 0 bases from J, the gap between germline ends came to 7 bases. From germline, CDR1 is MDHEN and CDR2 SYDVKM. The CDR3 spells CASSLSPRSYEQYF. The CDR3 bases are TGTGCCAGCAGTTTATCCCCTCGCTCCTACGAGCAGTACTTC.

The V call is TRBV7-9, the J call TRBJ1-5; 7 nucleotides align to TRBD1. This CDR3 spans 16 amino acids. From germline, CDR1 is SEHNR and CDR2 FQNEAQ (reference sequence). V gave up 5 bases and J gave up 1 base; unmatched junction bases: 8. The CDR3 loop reads CASSPFTGASNQPQHF. The CDR3 DNA follows: TGTGCCAGCAGCCCTTTCACAGGGGCGAGCAATCAGCCCCAGCATTTT. The full variable domain, rest sourced from reference TRBV7-9 and TRBJ1-5, is DTGVSQNPRHKITKRGQNVTFRCDPISEHNRLYWYRQTLGQGPEFLTYFQNEAQLEKSRLLSDRFSAERPKGSFSTLEIQRTEQGDSAMYLCASSPFTGASNQPQHFGDGTRLSIL.

The rearrangement uses TRBV4-3 and TRBJ1-4; tentatively, D is TRBD1 (5 bases). The CDR3 has 16 amino acids. Trimming took off 0 bases at V and 5 bases at J, with 13 bases between the two ends. CDR1 and CDR2 from the germline V gene are LGHNA and YSLEER. The CDR3 region is CASSQEFRTSNEKLFF. The DNA of the CDR3 is TGCGCCAGCAGCCAAGAGTTTAGGACATCGAATGAAAAACTGTTTTTT.

The rearrangement uses TRBV18 and TRBJ2-3; D unclear. The CDR3 sequence is 15 residues long. The germline V gene has CDR1 KGHSH and CDR2 LQKENI. The V gene lost 6 bases and the J gene lost 2 bases, with 15 bases spanning the gap. Here the CDR3 reads CASSSLSGFTDTQYF. The CDR3, as DNA: TGTGCCAGCTCCTCGCTCTCCGGGTTCACAGATACGCAGTATTTT. The full variable domain, its missing parts supplied by reference TRBV18 and TRBJ2-3, is NAGVMQNPRHLVRRRGQEARLRCSPMKGHSHVYWYRQLPEEGLKFMVYLQKENIIDESGMPKERFSAEFPKEGPSILRIQQVVRGDSAAYFCASSSLSGFTDTQYFGPGTRLTVL.

This clone was recorded once. V usage is TRBV25-1 and J usage is TRBJ2-1; D is possibly TRBD1 (5 bases). Germline CDR1 MGHDK, CDR2 SYGVNS. CDR3 length equals 11 residues. Trimming pared 11 bases from V and 7 bases from J, leaving 12 bases between. The CDR3 DNA follows: TGTGCCCTCGGGCAGGGAAATGAGCAGTTCTTC. Protein product: CALGQGNEQFF.

This chain connects TRBV28 to TRBJ2-2; 7 nucleotides align to TRBD1. V lost 4 bases, J lost 4 bases, and 12 bases stayed unmatched. The CDR3 has 17 amino acids. CDR1 is MDHEN and CDR2 is SYDVKM in the germline V gene. The CDR3 region has the DNA TGTGCCAGCAGTTCTTACAGGGGTGATGCAATCACCGGGGAGCTGTTTTTT. It is translated as CASSSYRGDAITGELFF.

This chain connects TRBV7-9 to TRBJ2-5, with D maybe TRBD2 (7 bases). Trimming pared 8 bases from V and 2 bases from J, leaving 15 bases between. CDR3 length: 14 residues. CDR1 and CDR2 (germline): SEHNR, FQNEAQ (reference sequence). Here the CDR3 reads CASARGGAQETQYF. The CDR3 DNA reads as TGTGCCAGCGCTAGAGGGGGGGCACAAGAGACCCAGTACTTC.

The chain carries TRBV29-1 and TRBJ1-2; 7 bases are shared with TRBD1. This CDR3 is built from 11 residues. V dropped 4 bases and J dropped 8; count of bases not matched to a gene: 4. Germline-derived CDR1 and CDR2 are SQVTM and ANQGSEA. The CDR3 nucleotides read TGCAGCGTTGTGACAGGGAGCGGCTACACCTTC. Translated: CSVVTGSGYTF.

This chain links TRBV6-6 with TRBJ2-7; maybe TRBD1 (6 bases). Germline V gives CDR1 MNHNY, CDR2 SVGAGI (reference sequence). Trimming took off 6 bases at V and 7 bases at J, with 25 bases between the two ends. The CDR3 covers 16 residues. The CDR3 DNA follows: TGTGCCAGCAGCTACGATACTTTTGGACAGCCTCGGGAGCAGTACTTC. Protein: CASSYDTFGQPREQYF.

The gene calls are TRBV2 and TRBJ2-2, with unresolved D. The CDR3 consists of 14 residues. Trimming took off 4 bases at V and 8 bases at J, with 14 bases between the two ends. Germline V gene lookup returns CDR1 SNHLY and CDR2 FYNNEI. The CDR3 loop is CASSGRAGVGELFF. The CDR3 DNA reads TGTGCCAGCAGTGGAAGGGCCGGCGTAGGGGAGCTGTTTTTT.

The chain has TRBV7-2 and TRBJ2-2; D is uncertain. V was clipped by 5 bases and J by 3 bases, with 7 bases between them. Germline V gives CDR1 SGHTA, CDR2 FQGNSA. This CDR3 region has 13 residues. CDR3 loop: CASSPQDTGELFF. Written as DNA, the CDR3 is TGTGCCAGCAGCCCCCAGGACACCGGGGAGCTGTTTTTT.

J is TRBJ2-5 and V is TRBV6-6; TRBD2 is a possible D gene (5 bases). CDR1 is MNHNY, CDR2 SVGAGI, per germline (reference sequence). There are 16 residues in the CDR3. V dropped 2 bases and J dropped 5 bases, with 18 bases sitting between them. The chain's CDR3 is CASSYQVRPGSETQYF. In DNA, the CDR3 is TGTGCCAGCAGTTACCAGGTTAGGCCGGGAAGTGAGACCCAGTACTTC.

This rearrangement joins TRBV19 to TRBJ1-4; D is undetermined. Germline V gene lookup returns CDR1 LNHDA and CDR2 SQIVND (reference sequence). V was cut by 5 bases and J by 0 bases, with 10 bases left in between. This CDR3 is built from 15 residues. CDR3 coding DNA: TGTGCCAGTAGTGGGCGGATAGCAACTAATGAAAAACTGTTTTTT. It encodes CASSGRIATNEKLFF. Full variable domain (remainder filled in from reference TRBV19 and TRBJ1-4): DGGITQSPKYLFRKEGQNVTLSCEQNLNHDAMYWYRQDPGQGLRLIYYSQIVNDFQKGDIAEGYSVSREKKESFPLTVTSAQKNPTAFYLCASSGRIATNEKLFFGSGTQLSVL.

In its sample, this clone was seen once. J is TRBJ2-5 and V is TRBV7-2; TRBD2 matches at 8 bases. CDR1 is SGHTA and CDR2 is FQGNSA in the germline V gene. The CDR3 is 14 residues long. J gave up 4 bases and V 5 bases, and 6 bases lay outside the gene matches. In DNA form, the CDR3 reads TGTGCCAGCAGCCGGGCGGGGGGCAGAGAGACCCAGTACTTC. Encoded protein: CASSRAGGRETQYF.

The V call is TRBV15, the J call TRBJ2-7; no firm D call. This CDR3 contains 11 residues. CDR1 and CDR2 from the germline V gene are LNHNV and YYDKDF (reference sequence). V dropped 1 base and J dropped 6 bases, with 4 bases sitting between them. CDR3 region: CATSRGGEQYF. The CDR3 DNA reads TGTGCCACCAGCAGAGGGGGCGAGCAGTACTTC.

The CDR3 is CAISESSPPSAFF. CDR3 DNA sequence: TGTGCCATCAGTGAGTCGTCCCCCCCCTCAGCTTTCTTT. The J gene is TRBJ1-1, the V gene TRBV10-3; D ambiguous. The CDR3 has 13 amino acids. CDR1 is ENHRY, CDR2 SYGVKD, per germline. Trimming stripped 0 bases from V and 10 bases from J, with 12 bases between.

The V gene is TRBV28, the J gene TRBJ2-7, with D possibly being TRBD2 (6 bases). Germline V CDR1 and CDR2: MDHEN, SYDVKM. The CDR3 is 15 residues long. Trimming shortened V by 6 bases and J by 2 bases, and 17 bases separated the two germline ends. The CDR3 DNA reads TGTGCCAGCAGCGAGAGCGGCGGGAAAACCTACGAGCAGTACTTC. Translation gives CASSESGGKTYEQYF.

CDR3 loop: CSVRSRTGESNTF. DNA of the CDR3: TGCAGCGTCCGATCTCGGACAGGGGAAAGTAACACCTTC. The rearrangement links TRBV29-1 to TRBJ1-2; TRBD1 matches at 9 bases. Trimming cost V 6 bases and J 12 bases; bases outside gene matches: 14. Germline assignment: CDR1 SQVTM and CDR2 ANQGSEA. The CDR3 consists of 13 residues. The complete variable domain, with remaining parts taken from reference TRBV29-1 and TRBJ1-2, reads SAVISQKPSRDICQRGTSLTIQCQVDSQVTMMFWYRQQPGQSLTLIATANQGSEATYESGFVIDKFPISRPNLTFSTLTVSNMSPEDSSIYLCSVRSRTGESNTFGSGTRLTVV.